This TCR beta chain originates from a study of CD4 T cells in relation to SARS-CoV-2 and coronaviruses. CD4+ T cells from unexposed donors were obtained before the COVID-19 pandemic (2011-2018). CD4+ T cells were isolated from the cells after more than nine days of culture. The CDR3 length is 18 residues. Trimming took 1 base from V and 0 from J; bases not matched to a gene: 7. Germline V gene sequence: CDR1 LGHDT, CDR2 YNNKEL (reference sequence). Comments on this clone: What it binds is unknown.

Profiling relied on immunoSEQ multiplex PCR, and the TCRdb table lists in-frame clones only, not all of them. The sample holds some 11,000 clones; approximately 80% are singletons and the top ten take over 25%. The J gene is TRBJ2-1, the V gene TRBV3-1 (or the pseudogene TRBV3-2); 9 bases are a match to TRBD2. The sequence was obtained from a human donor in good health. Input material: CD4+ T cells from PBMCs, cultured in vitro. CDR3 bases: TGTGCCAGCAGCCAAGGTTTAGCGGGGGCCACCTCCTACAATGAGCAGTTCTTC. Translated, it gives CASSQGLAGATSYNEQFF.